The clone carrying this TCR beta chain occurred once. Its matching antigen is unknown. Being one base from a much bigger clone, this may be a read error. The investigators made TCR beta cDNA from roughly 460 ng total RNA, using a constant-region primer. Employing slightly modified ARM-PCR, three nested multiplex PCR rounds were run, and these gave rise to the TCR beta libraries. TRBV1-TRBV30 forward primers paired with a C-beta reverse primer drove the first two PCR rounds, about 11 cycles each. TCRdb re-called the multiplex PCR reads through MiXCR, storing one row per CDR3 protein. The sample lists some 110,000 distinct CDR3 sequences; 55% to 75% were seen once. V was clipped by 4 bases and J by 2 bases; unmatched bases: 14. The CDR3 contains 17 residues. Germline V gives CDR1 SGHNT, CDR2 YYREEE (reference sequence). Both RNA and DNA were isolated together from about 21-30 mg of bulk tissue that had not been sorted. Primary liver carcinoma in the patients was surgically resected.

This specimen belongs to a study of tumor-infiltrating lymphocytes in primary liver carcinoma. Study details: Stage T1-T3 N0M0 and a size of roughly 4.2 to 10 cm characterized the tumors.

Findings and caveats of the study: Tumors reached a significantly greater top-250-clone fraction than blood did (p = 0.039). Only about 7.5-24% of top clones appeared in all five tumor regions.

Input material: liver tumor tissue from sampling region 3. Indicated subset: tumor region T3, left-lateral pole. The rearrangement joins TRBV5-4 to TRBJ2-5; the match to TRBD2 covers 7 bases. This TCR derives from an older woman with primary liver carcinoma and hepatitis B virus infection. CDR3 coding DNA: TGTGCCAGCAGCCCGTGGTCAGGCCCAGCGGGACAAGAGACCCAGTACTTC. This codes for CASSPWSGPAGQETQYF.